The 24 T cell receptor beta chains presented below share a single source sample, sequenced in a study of cytomegalovirus exposure and HLA in healthy donors. Profiled with immunoSEQ multiplex PCR; TCRdb holds only in-frame clones, not every one. The sample lists about 75,000 clones, about 85% occurring once. Sequencing used PBMCs. These receptors originate from a man aged 25 to 40 in good health and CMV-seronegative.

The chain employs TRBV29-1 and TRBJ2-1; D remains unclear. The germline V gene has CDR1 SQVTM and CDR2 ANQGSEA. Trimming cost V 4 bases and J 7 bases, with 14 bases left between them. CDR3 length: 13 amino acids. As DNA, the CDR3 is TGCAGCGTTGGTCCTTTAGGAGTGAATGAGCAGTTCTTC. Protein sequence: CSVGPLGVNEQFF.

The CDR3 DNA is TGCGCCAGCAGCTGGACAGGGGGTGGCTCTGGAAACACCATATATTTT. Translated: CASSWTGGGSGNTIYF. The chain joins TRBV5-1 to TRBJ1-3; 10 positions agree with TRBD1. The J segment lost 0 bases and the V segment lost 3 bases, leaving 3 bases of the junction unmatched. Germline V CDR1 and CDR2: SGHRS, YFSETQ. The CDR3 consists of 16 residues.

This rearrangement joins TRBV1 to TRBJ2-7; the table's D call, TRBD2, was not checked against the DNA. TRBV1 is a recognized pseudogene. The CDR3 extends over 15 amino acids. The CDR3 is CTSSPTGGRSYEQYV. The DNA of the CDR3 is TGCACCAGCAGCCCGACGGGAGGACGGTCCTACGAGCAGTACGTC.

V is TRBV4-2 and J is TRBJ2-1; the match to TRBD2 covers 13 bases. Germline trimming cut 11 bases from V and 0 bases from J; bases unmatched to any gene: 4. The CDR3 runs to 15 residues. The germline V gene has CDR1 LGHNA and CDR2 YNFKEQ. The CDR3 DNA is TGTGCCGGCGGGACTAGCGGGGCCTCCTACAATGAGCAGTTCTTC. Amino acid sequence: CAGGTSGASYNEQFF.

J is TRBJ1-2 and V is TRBV27; 11 nucleotides line up with TRBD1. The CDR3 consists of 13 residues. Germline lookup yields CDR1 MNHEY and CDR2 SMNVEV (reference sequence). J lost 7 bases, V lost 6 bases, and 4 bases had no gene match. The CDR3 region has the DNA TGTGCCAGCAGCCGGGACAGGGGGGGTGGCTACACCTTC. Translated, it gives CASSRDRGGGYTF.

The rearrangement joins TRBV27 to TRBJ2-7; tentative D call: TRBD2 (6 bases). Deletions cut 6 bases from V and 6 bases from J, with 15 bases between. Germline CDR1 and CDR2: MNHEY and SMNVEV (reference sequence). This CDR3 is built from 13 residues. CDR3 bases: TGTGCCAGCAGAGGGACTCTCAAGTCCGAGCAGTACTTC. It encodes CASRGTLKSEQYF.

This rearrangement joins TRBV5-4 to TRBJ2-3, with D possibly TRBD1 on 7 matching bases. CDR1 SGHNT and CDR2 YYREEE come from the germline V gene (reference sequence). There are 16 residues in the CDR3. V shed 4 bases and J shed 2 bases, with 17 bases lying between them. The CDR3 sequence: CASSRGTADPTDTQYF. In DNA, the CDR3 is TGTGCCAGCAGCCGCGGGACAGCAGACCCCACAGATACGCAGTATTTT.

The chain has TRBV11-2 and TRBJ2-7, with 8 bases that match TRBD2. V lost 3 bases and J lost 7; bases outside the gene matches: 5. The CDR3 runs 13 residues. Germline CDR1 is SGHAT and CDR2 is FQNNGV. CDR3 region: CASSFTGRGEQYF. CDR3 sequence (DNA): TGTGCCAGCAGCTTCACCGGGAGGGGAGAGCAGTACTTC.

This chain connects TRBV23-1 to TRBJ1-2, with 11 bases aligning to TRBD1. TRBV23-1 is an open reading frame, and its role is uncertain. Trimming removed 6 bases from V and 6 bases from J; junction bases left unmatched: 15. The CDR3 contains 17 residues. CDR3 in amino acids: CASSQGQGARMMDGYTF. Written as DNA, the CDR3 is TGCGCCAGCAGCCAAGGACAGGGGGCGAGGATGATGGATGGCTACACCTTC.

The chain's CDR3 is CASSLGQTLYGYTF. The CDR3 coding sequence is TGTGCCAGCAGCTTGGGACAGACCCTCTATGGCTACACCTTC. This sequence joins TRBV5-6 and TRBJ1-2; D perhaps matches TRBD1 (5 bases). The CDR3 sequence is 14 residues long. The germline V and J ends were trimmed by 0 bases and 4 bases, with 10 bases remaining between them. Germline CDR1 is SGHDT and CDR2 is YYEEEE.

The DNA of the CDR3 is TGCGCCAGCAGCCAAAAGAGGGGGATATTGCAAACTAATGAAAAACTGTTTTTT. Amino acids: CASSQKRGILQTNEKLFF. The chain links TRBV4-1 to TRBJ1-4, with D maybe TRBD1 (6 bases). Germline assignment: CDR1 MGHRA and CDR2 YSYEKL. V lost 2 bases to trimming and J lost 1 base, with 17 bases between them. The CDR3 runs 18 residues.

The chain employs TRBV9 and TRBJ2-1; 7 nucleotides line up with TRBD2. This CDR3 has 14 residues. Germline CDR1 SGDLS, CDR2 YYNGEE. The junction had 5 bases not matched to a gene; V was cut back by 4 bases and J by 4 bases. The CDR3 here is CASSPTGGYNEQFF. In nucleotides, the CDR3 is TGTGCCAGCAGCCCAACGGGGGGTTACAATGAGCAGTTCTTC. Using reference TRBV9 and TRBJ2-1 for the parts outside the CDR3, the full variable domain is DSGVTQTPKHLITATGQRVTLRCSPRSGDLSVYWYQQSLDQGLQFLIQYYNGEERAKGNILERFSAQQFPDLHSELNLSSLELGDSALYFCASSPTGGYNEQFFGPGTRLTVL.

V usage is TRBV7-9 and J usage is TRBJ1-2; 8 bases align to TRBD1. Germline CDR1 is SEHNR and CDR2 is FQNEAQ (reference sequence). V dropped 3 bases and J dropped 4; count of bases not matched to a gene: 1. The CDR3 contains 13 residues. The CDR3 DNA follows: TGTGCCAGCAGCTTGCAGGGGGCCTATGGCTACACCTTC. It translates to CASSLQGAYGYTF.

This chain uses TRBV9 with TRBJ1-2; 7 bases match TRBD1. V was clipped by 3 bases and J by 8 bases; unmatched bases: 16. Germline CDR1 is SGDLS and CDR2 is YYNGEE. This CDR3 has 16 amino acids. Written as DNA, the CDR3 is TGTGCCAGCAGCGCCTCCCGGGGACAGCCCGAGGAGGGCTACACCTTC. Translating gives CASSASRGQPEEGYTF.

This rearrangement joins TRBV28 to TRBJ1-2, with TRBD1 identical over 9 bases. V dropped 5 bases and J dropped 6; count of bases not matched to a gene: 7. Germline values: CDR1 MDHEN, CDR2 SYDVKM. This CDR3 spans 14 amino acids. The CDR3 sequence: CASSVTTGGNGYTF. In nucleotides, the CDR3 is TGTGCCAGCAGTGTGACAACAGGGGGCAATGGCTACACCTTC.

The rearrangement joins TRBV5-6 to TRBJ2-3, with TRBD2 matching 11 bases. The CDR3 length is 17 residues. The germline V gene has CDR1 SGHDT and CDR2 YYEEEE. Germline trimming cut 0 bases from V and 4 bases from J; bases unmatched to any gene: 7. In nucleotides, the CDR3 is TGTGCCAGCAGCTTGGCTACTAGCGGGAGCAGTCCAGATACGCAGTATTTT. It encodes CASSLATSGSSPDTQYF.

The chain employs TRBV19 and TRBJ1-5; D possibly corresponds to TRBD1 (6 bases). CDR3 length: 17 residues. CDR1 LNHDA and CDR2 SQIVND come from the germline V gene (reference sequence). Trimming took 4 bases from V and 7 from J, leaving 23 bases between them. CDR3 DNA: TGTGCCAGTAGTACCCGGGCTAAGGTGGGGGCTGGGCAGCCCCAGCATTTT. Translating gives CASSTRAKVGAGQPQHF. The full variable domain, rest sourced from reference TRBV19 and TRBJ1-5, is DGGITQSPKYLFRKEGQNVTLSCEQNLNHDAMYWYRQDPGQGLRLIYYSQIVNDFQKGDIAEGYSVSREKKESFPLTVTSAQKNPTAFYLCASSTRAKVGAGQPQHFGDGTRLSIL.

Notes on this clone: One end of the junction does not line up with germline, which may come from a read error. V and J are TRBV7-7 and TRBJ1-2, with D possibly being TRBD1 (5 bases). This CDR3 has 17 amino acids. CDR1 is SSHAT, CDR2 FNYEAQ, per germline (reference sequence). CDR3 in amino acids: CASSLEGVSRTLYGYTF. CDR3 nucleotides: TGTGCTAGCAGCTTAGAAGGGGTAAGTAGGACATTGTATGGCTACACCTTC.

The chain employs TRBV7-2 and TRBJ1-5, with D hard to call. This CDR3 has 13 amino acids. CDR1 is SGHTA and CDR2 is FQGNSA in the germline V gene. Trimming left V 9 bases short and J 5 bases short, with 14 bases between. The CDR3 spells CASRAVGDQPQHF. Written as DNA, the CDR3 is TGTGCCAGTAGGGCCGTGGGAGATCAGCCCCAGCATTTT.

The CDR3 nucleotides are TGTGCCAGCTCCGCTACAGGGGAAACTGAAGCTTTCTTT. This encodes CASSATGETEAFF. This rearrangement joins TRBV18 to TRBJ1-1, with TRBD1 matching over 7 bases. Germline V gene data show CDR1 as KGHSH and CDR2 as LQKENI. The J segment lost 5 bases and the V segment lost 6 bases, leaving 6 bases of the junction unmatched. The CDR3 consists of 13 residues.

The chain is built from TRBV5-1 and TRBJ2-7; TRBD1 is a possible D gene (6 bases). This CDR3 region has 13 residues. Trimming cost V 4 bases and J 6 bases, with 14 bases left between them. CDR1 is SGHRS, CDR2 YFSETQ, per germline. CDR3 in DNA: TGCGCCAGCAGCCACAGGGTTACAGGCGAGCAGTACGTC. It codes for CASSHRVTGEQYV.

The chain carries TRBV11-2 and TRBJ2-5; a possible D gene is TRBD2 (5 bases). This CDR3 region has 13 residues. Per the germline V gene, CDR1 is SGHAT and CDR2 is FQNNGV. Trimming removed 6 bases from V and 5 bases from J, with 13 bases in between. Written as DNA, the CDR3 is TGTGCCAGCAGTCGAGGGCCGGACGAGACCCAGTACTTC. It specifies CASSRGPDETQYF.

This chain connects TRBV5-8 to TRBJ2-5, with 9 positions matching TRBD1. The V and J ends lost 4 bases and 3 bases, in that order; junction bases with no gene match: 13. Germline V gene lookup returns CDR1 SGHTS and CDR2 YDEGEE. CDR3 length: 17 residues. The DNA for the CDR3 is TGTGCCAGCAGCCGTCTGGACAGGGGTACGGTAAAAGAGACCCAGTACTTC. Amino acids: CASSRLDRGTVKETQYF.

The CDR3 DNA reads TGTGCCAGCAGCGCCCAGGGACAGTATGGCTACACCTTC. Amino acids: CASSAQGQYGYTF. The chain joins TRBV7-6 to TRBJ1-2; the match to TRBD1 covers 7 bases. V was pared by 5 bases and J by 5 bases, with 5 bases of the junction left unmatched. The CDR3 has 13 residues. Germline CDR1 and CDR2: SGHVS and FNYEAQ.